This is a list of T cell receptor beta chains from one sample in a study of T cell responses to AZD1222 COVID-19 vaccine. Here immunoSEQ multiplex PCR was the method, and the copy in TCRdb shows in-frame clones only, minus some. Of 70,000 to 90,000 clones in the sample, around 86% were seen once. The specimen comprised peripheral blood, sampled 28 days after the second AZD1222 dose. These receptors came from an adult who received the AZD1222 COVID-19 vaccine. The conserved cysteine and the conserved F or W are not part of the CDR3 here.

V gene,J gene,CDR3 protein
TRBV18,TRBJ1-2,ASSPGRFFYGYT
TRBV24-1,TRBJ2-3,ATSEGGTGTDTQY
TRBV11-3,TRBJ1-1,ASSPNHYREGPAF
TRBV5-1,TRBJ2-1,ASSADRSTYNEQF
TRBV5-5,TRBJ1-4,ASSSRGVSNEKLF
TRBV28,TRBJ2-1,ASSIPAGENEQF
TRBV2,TRBJ1-1,ASSESGFGEAF
TRBV4-3,TRBJ1-1,ASSQWTRRGTEAF
TRBV7-8,TRBJ2-7,ASSQRGGPSSYEQY
TRBV2,TRBJ2-2,ASSRQGPNTGELF
TRBV10-3,TRBJ2-2,AISEFGTGELF
TRBV5-4,TRBJ1-2,ASRGPSLYGYT
TRBV7-2,TRBJ2-7,ASSLQTASYEQY
TRBV4-2,TRBJ1-1,ASSQGRGVGEAF
TRBV29-1,TRBJ1-2,SVERGYGYT
TRBV10-3,TRBJ2-7,AIRGQGEEQY
TRBV27,TRBJ2-7,ASSTGGNIGYEQY
TRBV6-2/TRBV6-3,TRBJ1-2,ASSYSIGDHYGYT
TRBV20-1,TRBJ1-2,SARYDGYT
TRBV11-2,TRBJ2-2,ASSLTRGTGELF
TRBV11-2,TRBJ2-2,ASSPGRGQTGELF
TRBV4-3,TRBJ1-6,ASSRQLGGFDSPLH
TRBV24-1,TRBJ1-6,ATSDLARSSYNSPLH
TRBV5-4,TRBJ2-1,ASSLGGLRDNEQF
TRBV6-5,TRBJ1-6,ASGGTGGNSPLH
TRBV6-5,TRBJ2-7,ASSYSGDSDYEQY
TRBV5-4,TRBJ2-2,ASSFRGGAGELF
TRBV5-5,TRBJ2-2,ASRLRTEATGELF
TRBV6-1,TRBJ1-4,ASSEAHRGGGLF
TRBV6-5,TRBJ1-2,ASRKDSNYGYT
TRBV7-2,TRBJ2-2,ASSLLASGAYTGELF
TRBV7-3,TRBJ2-1,ASSPPSDHEQF
TRBV11-2,TRBJ1-2,ASSTRRQPRHGYT
TRBV6-5,TRBJ2-1,ASKRGGINEQF
TRBV5-1,TRBJ1-6,ASSSTLGNSPLH
TRBV19,TRBJ2-5,ASSNREWETQY
TRBV11-2,TRBJ2-2,ASSLTNTGELF
TRBV11-2,TRBJ1-2,ASSLDRGGAGYGYT
TRBV6-5,TRBJ1-1,ATRNNGPNTEAF
TRBV30,TRBJ2-1,AWSVYQGVSGTGVNEQF
TRBV6-1,TRBJ2-7,ASSEGGTEIYEQY
TRBV7-9,TRBJ1-2,ASSQGNYGYT
TRBV5-1,TRBJ2-3,ASRRTDTQY
TRBV3-1/TRBV3-2,TRBJ1-6,ASSQADSPLH
TRBV6-5,TRBJ2-1,ASSYSGVGYNEQF
TRBV11-3,TRBJ2-1,ASSPGAVYNEQF
TRBV5-1,TRBJ1-2,ASSSGNRARDYGYT
TRBV18,TRBJ1-3,ASSPQGGNTIY
TRBV6-1,TRBJ2-7,ASSELGHPYEQY
TRBV19,TRBJ2-7,ASSKERNYEQY
TRBV30,TRBJ1-2,AWSGDRGSNYGYT
TRBV11-2,TRBJ1-6,ASSQTGISYNSPLH
TRBV7-2,TRBJ1-6,ASSLARQRGSPLH
TRBV6-2/TRBV6-3,TRBJ2-1,ASSEGPPPLNEQF
TRBV20-1,TRBJ2-7,SAAVADEQY
TRBV4-1,TRBJ2-7,ASSLRGSAGYEQY
TRBV4-3,TRBJ1-3,ASSQDPSSSGNTIY